Below, 21 T cell receptor beta chains from the same sample are listed, as sequenced in a study of lung T cells in sarcoidosis with Löfgren's syndrome. Each CDR3 protein is one row after TCRdb ran MiXCR on the reads. The sample consists of 60,000 or so distinct CDR3 sequences, around 20% of them appearing once. The sample comprised CD4+ T cells from PBMCs. Every receptor here comes from a human donor with sarcoidosis (Löfgren's syndrome or another form), or a control subject (not recorded which).

This clonotype was observed many times. V gene TRBV12-3 or TRBV12-4 combines with J gene TRBJ2-1, with D possibly TRBD2 on 5 matching bases. This CDR3 has 13 residues. The V and J ends lost 2 bases and 11 bases respectively, with 13 bases between them. The CDR3 sequence: CASSLSYPGKQFF. CDR3 coding DNA: TGTGCCAGCAGTTTAAGCTACCCGGGAAAGCAGTTCTTC.

This clonotype was detected ten times or more. The chain links TRBV7-2 to TRBJ2-5, with unresolved D. The CDR3 is made up of 13 amino acids. Looked up from germline, CDR1 is SGHTA and CDR2 is FQGNSA. With 5 bases removed from V and 4 bases from J, the gap between germline ends came to 11 bases. CDR3 sequence: CASSPRTGETQYF. DNA of the CDR3: TGTGCCAGCAGCCCGAGGACGGGAGAGACCCAGTACTTC.

This clonotype was seen at least ten times. V and J are TRBV20-1 and TRBJ1-5; D is possibly TRBD1 (6 bases). The CDR3 totals 16 residues. Trimming took off 0 bases at V and 6 bases at J, with 18 bases between the two ends. Germline CDR1 and CDR2: DFQATT and SNEGSKA (reference sequence). CDR3 DNA sequence: TGCAGTGCTAGAGATCGGATTTCAGGGGAGTCTCAGCCCCAGCATTTT. Translating gives CSARDRISGESQPQHF.

This clonotype was observed a handful of times. V is TRBV19 and J is TRBJ1-2; D uncertain. Germline CDR1 reads LNHDA; CDR2 reads SQIVND (reference sequence). V dropped 7 bases and J dropped 0 bases, with 12 bases sitting between them. The CDR3 loop spans 14 amino acids. The CDR3 here is CASNWIYTNYGYTF. In DNA form, the CDR3 reads TGTGCCAGTAATTGGATATACACTAACTATGGCTACACCTTC. Using reference TRBV19 and TRBJ1-2 for the parts outside the CDR3, the full variable domain is DGGITQSPKYLFRKEGQNVTLSCEQNLNHDAMYWYRQDPGQGLRLIYYSQIVNDFQKGDIAEGYSVSREKKESFPLTVTSAQKNPTAFYLCASNWIYTNYGYTFGSGTRLTVV.

This clonotype showed up many times. The chain uses TRBV28 and TRBJ2-7, with 10 bases lining up with TRBD1. The CDR3 runs to 20 residues. The germline CDR1 and CDR2 sequences are MDHEN and SYDVKM. The ends lost 7 bases at V and 1 base at J; junction bases unmatched: 22. The CDR3 DNA is TGTGCCAGCACTTCACTTACCTCCCGGGACAGGGGCCTTAAATCCTACGAGCAGTACTTC. Encoded protein: CASTSLTSRDRGLKSYEQYF.

Note on this clonotype: Since a much larger clone is just one base distant, this may be a read error. The chain combines TRBV7-6 with TRBJ1-1, with D unresolved. This CDR3 has 13 amino acids. The germline gives CDR1 SGHVS, CDR2 FNYEAQ. This CDR3 reads CTSSFNMDTEAFF. The CDR3 DNA is TGTACCAGCAGCTTCAACATGGACACTGAAGCTTTCTTT.

The chain combines TRBV6-5 with TRBJ2-7, with D tentatively TRBD1 (7 bases). The CDR3 contains 15 residues. Per germline, CDR1 MNHEY and CDR2 SVGAGI. This CDR3 reads CAGSAAQGGNYEQYV. CDR3 coding DNA: TGTGCCGGCAGTGCAGCGCAGGGGGGCAACTACGAGCAGTACGTC.

This clonotype was detected ten times or more. The rearrangement uses TRBV7-2 and TRBJ2-3; the match to TRBD2 covers 7 bases. There are 17 residues in the CDR3. V dropped 5 bases and J dropped 0; count of bases not matched to a gene: 11. The germline V gene has CDR1 SGHTA and CDR2 FQGNSA. CDR3 nucleotides: TGTGCCAGCAGCCTCCTAAGGGCGGGGGTTAGCACAGATACGCAGTATTTT. Its translation: CASSLLRAGVSTDTQYF.

At least ten counts were recorded for this clonotype. The V and J genes are TRBV12-3 or TRBV12-4 and TRBJ1-2; no clear D. Trimming shortened V by 0 bases and J by 6 bases, and 8 bases separated the two germline ends. This CDR3 comprises 13 residues. The CDR3 sequence is CASSLAGLDGYTF. In DNA, the CDR3 is TGTGCCAGCAGTTTAGCAGGGCTTGATGGCTACACCTTC.

This clonotype occurred many times. This chain links TRBV28 with TRBJ1-2; D is unclear. The CDR3 has 11 residues. The germline V and J ends were trimmed by 4 bases and 5 bases, with 5 bases remaining between them. The germline V gene has CDR1 MDHEN and CDR2 SYDVKM. CDR3 coding DNA: TGTGCCAGCAGTTCAAGATATGGCTACACCTTC. Translation: CASSSRYGYTF.

The CDR3 is CASSPASNTEAFF. The CDR3 DNA sequence: TGTGCCAGCTCACCAGCCAGTAACACTGAAGCTTTCTTT. The V gene is TRBV18, the J gene TRBJ1-1; D unclear. Germline V gene sequence: CDR1 KGHSH, CDR2 LQKENI. This CDR3 contains 13 residues. Trimming removed 2 bases at V and 2 bases at J, with 6 bases between. Complete variable domain (other parts from reference TRBV18 and TRBJ1-1): NAGVMQNPRHLVRRRGQEARLRCSPMKGHSHVYWYRQLPEEGLKFMVYLQKENIIDESGMPKERFSAEFPKEGPSILRIQQVVRGDSAAYFCASSPASNTEAFFGQGTRLTVV.

Note on this clonotype: A much bigger clone sits one base away, suggesting this may be a read error. The chain joins TRBV12-3 or TRBV12-4 to TRBJ2-1; D is possibly TRBD2 (5 bases). The CDR3 runs 12 residues. The CDR3 sequence: CGSSLRGYEQFF. In nucleotides, the CDR3 is TGTGGCAGCAGTTTGAGAGGGTATGAGCAGTTCTTC.

This clonotype was detected only a few times. This chain connects TRBV7-2 to TRBJ2-3; 10 bases match TRBD2. Per the germline V gene, CDR1 is SGHTA and CDR2 is FQGNSA. The CDR3 runs 15 residues. V was clipped by 1 base and J by 6 bases; unmatched bases: 4. Here the CDR3 reads CASSLGSGRVDTQYF. In DNA, the CDR3 is TGTGCCAGCAGCTTAGGAAGCGGGAGGGTGGATACGCAGTATTTT. Looking up the rest from reference TRBV7-2 and TRBJ2-3 gives the full variable domain: GAGVSQSPSNKVTEKGKDVELRCDPISGHTALYWYRQSLGQGLEFLIYFQGNSAPDKSGLPSDRFSAERTGGSVSTLTIQRTQQEDSAVYLCASSLGSGRVDTQYFGPGTRLTVL.

Many counts were recorded for this clonotype. V gene TRBV7-9 combines with J gene TRBJ2-3, with 9 bases aligning to TRBD2. Germline lookup yields CDR1 SEHNR and CDR2 FQNEAQ (reference sequence). The junction had 4 bases not matched to a gene; V was cut back by 2 bases and J by 4 bases. The CDR3 sequence is 15 residues long. CDR3 coding DNA: TGTGCCAGCAGCTTAAACCTAGCGGGACCAGATACGCAGTATTTT. This encodes CASSLNLAGPDTQYF.

The chain has TRBV18 and TRBJ2-7; 8 bases agree with TRBD1. Trimming cost V 2 bases and J 3 bases; bases outside gene matches: 3. Germline values: CDR1 KGHSH, CDR2 LQKENI. The CDR3 is made up of 14 amino acids. CDR3 in DNA: TGTGCCAGCTCACCAGGTACAGGGGGCTACGAGCAGTACTTC. Its translation: CASSPGTGGYEQYF.

This clonotype was picked up many times. This sequence joins TRBV2 and TRBJ1-5, with D uncertain. Germline CDR1 SNHLY, CDR2 FYNNEI. This CDR3 spans 15 amino acids. Between the trimmed V and J ends, which lost 3 bases and 0 bases, there was a span of 9 bases. The DNA for the CDR3 is TGTGCCAGCAGTGACTTCGGTCTTAGCAATCAGCCCCAGCATTTT. Translated: CASSDFGLSNQPQHF.

By proportion, this clonotype is medium-sized. The CDR3 DNA reads TGTGCCAGCAGTGAAGAATGGAATTCACCCCTCCACTTT. Translation: CASSEEWNSPLHF. V is TRBV6-1 and J is TRBJ1-6; no definite D call. The CDR3 spans 13 residues. The V end lost 1 base, the J end lost 7 bases, and 5 bases lay between the germline ends. Germline values: CDR1 MNHNS, CDR2 SASEGT.

This clonotype was seen repeatedly, ten times or more. CDR3 in DNA: TGTGCCGCCCGGGACGACAGCTATGAGCAGTTCTTC. Its translation: CAARDDSYEQFF. The rearrangement links TRBV28 to TRBJ2-1, with D perhaps matching TRBD1 or TRBD2 (5 bases each). Germline V gives CDR1 MDHEN, CDR2 SYDVKM. The CDR3 contains 12 residues. Trimming left V 11 bases short and J 8 bases short, with 16 bases between.

This clonotype was seen only a few times. This chain connects TRBV5-6 to TRBJ2-7; 8 bases agree with TRBD1. The CDR3 length is 14 residues. J lost 4 bases, V lost 2 bases, and 5 bases had no gene match. Germline CDR1 and CDR2: SGHDT and YYEEEE. The CDR3 is CASSFLRTGYEQYV. The CDR3 DNA reads TGTGCCAGCAGCTTCCTTCGGACAGGGTACGAGCAGTACGTC.

This clonotype has ten or more counts. The chain carries TRBV6-1 and TRBJ1-5, with D possibly being TRBD1 (5 bases). Per the germline V gene, CDR1 is MNHNS and CDR2 is SASEGT. The CDR3 runs 15 residues. V was shortened by 6 bases and J by 2 bases, with 14 bases between the two germline ends. CDR3 nucleotides: TGTGCCAGCAGCCTCCGGCAAGGGGGCAATCAGCCCCAGCATTTT. Translated, it gives CASSLRQGGNQPQHF.

With regard to this clonotype: A much bigger clone sits one base away, suggesting this may be a read error. J is TRBJ2-1 and V is TRBV2; D might be TRBD2 (6 bases). Germline lookup yields CDR1 SNHLY and CDR2 FYNNEI. This CDR3 has 14 amino acids. The CDR3 loop reads CASSVERVYNEHFF. The CDR3 coding sequence is TGTGCCAGCTCAGTCGAGCGGGTTTACAATGAGCATTTCTTC.